The sequence of this T cell receptor (beta chain) was determined in a study of HIV-infected patients and healthy controls. This CDR3 is built from 15 residues. Germline V lookup: CDR1 DFQATT, CDR2 SNEGSKA (reference sequence). This clonotype was counted only a few times. TCRdb re-analysed the 5' RACE reads in MiXCR, keeping a single row per CDR3 protein. The sample has 55,000 to 70,000 distinct CDR3 sequences, about 19% seen once; the top ten hold 1.1% to 1.5%. The chain carries TRBV20-1 and TRBJ2-1; tentative D call: TRBD2 (6 bases). Material for sequencing was CD4+ T cells from blood. The sequence derives from a human donor in good health. The CDR3 sequence: CSVRRRDSIVNEQFF. The CDR3 DNA reads TGCAGCGTTAGGAGGAGGGACTCCATCGTCAATGAGCAGTTCTTC.